The clone carrying this T cell receptor (beta chain) was counted at least ten times. Its antigen remains unidentified. The record originates from a study of T cells in Graves' hyperthyroidism and ophthalmopathy. Study-wide results and limits: Most clonotypes that expanded in the thyroid above 0.001 also showed up in blood. The model forecast ophthalmopathy, anticipating it by a median roughly 6.3 months before onset.

Trimming took 8 bases from V and 3 from J, leaving 20 bases between them. The CDR3 covers 15 residues. Germline CDR1 LNHDA, CDR2 SQIVND (reference sequence). From RNA transcripts, TCR beta CDR3 regions were amplified. HTBI primers drove first-round RT-PCR of the TCR CDR3. TCRdb ran MiXCR on the multiplex PCR reads and lists one entry per CDR3 protein. The sample consists of 540,000 or so distinct CDR3 sequences, about half of them appearing once. Specimen: peripheral blood or thyroid tissue (not recorded which). This receptor was taken from an adult woman with Graves' disease, either hyperthyroidism or ophthalmopathy (not recorded which). The chain employs TRBV19 and TRBJ2-7, with TRBD2 as a possible D gene (5 bases). CDR3 sequence reads: CASGPSTGINYEQYF. The DNA of the CDR3 is TGTGCCAGTGGTCCTTCGACCGGGATAAACTACGAGCAGTACTTC.